The subject of this entry is one TCR beta chain. Trimming stripped 3 bases from V and 9 bases from J, with 10 bases between. CDR3 length: 12 amino acids. Germline V gene data show CDR1 as SGDLS and CDR2 as YYNGEE. The data belong to a study of control samples from healthy donors and cancer patients. TCRdb's copy holds only in-frame clones and misses some; the assay was immunoSEQ multiplex PCR. The sample includes 130,000 or so clones, 70% to 90% seen only once; the top ten take around 3%. Sequenced: blood. This sequence originates from a man between 45 and 60 years old in good health. This chain connects TRBV9 to TRBJ2-1; D gene ambiguous. The CDR3 DNA sequence: TGTGCCAGCAGCGCTGATTCGAGTGAGCAGTTCTTC. Its translation is CASSADSSEQFF.